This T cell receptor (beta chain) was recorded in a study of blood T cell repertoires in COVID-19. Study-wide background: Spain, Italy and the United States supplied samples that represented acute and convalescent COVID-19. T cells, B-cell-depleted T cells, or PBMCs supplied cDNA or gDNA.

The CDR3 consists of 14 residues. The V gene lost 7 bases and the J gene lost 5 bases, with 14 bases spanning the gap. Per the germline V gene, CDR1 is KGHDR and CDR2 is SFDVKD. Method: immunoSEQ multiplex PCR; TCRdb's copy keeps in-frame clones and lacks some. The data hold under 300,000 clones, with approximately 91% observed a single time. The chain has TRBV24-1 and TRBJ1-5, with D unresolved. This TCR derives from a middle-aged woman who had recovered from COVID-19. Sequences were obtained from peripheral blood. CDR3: CATSPGKPYQPQHF. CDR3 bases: TGTGCCACCAGCCCGGGAAAACCTTATCAGCCCCAGCATTTT.